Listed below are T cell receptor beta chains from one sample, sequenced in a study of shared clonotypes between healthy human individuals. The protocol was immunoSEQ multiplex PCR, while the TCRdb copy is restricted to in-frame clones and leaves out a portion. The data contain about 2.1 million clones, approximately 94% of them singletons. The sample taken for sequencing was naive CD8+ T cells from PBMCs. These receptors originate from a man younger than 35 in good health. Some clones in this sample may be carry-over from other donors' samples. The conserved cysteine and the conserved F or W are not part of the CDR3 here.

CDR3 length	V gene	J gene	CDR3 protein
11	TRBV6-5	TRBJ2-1	ASRPSSYNEQF
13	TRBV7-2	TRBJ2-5	ASSPPDSLSETQY
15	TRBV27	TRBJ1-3	ASSSLVTGLGGNTIY
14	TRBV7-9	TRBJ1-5	ASSLDGGRSNQPQH
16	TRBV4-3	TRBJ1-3	ASSHGTGGKDSGNTIY
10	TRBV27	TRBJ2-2	ASSFGDGELF
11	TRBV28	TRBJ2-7	ASEASPFYEQY
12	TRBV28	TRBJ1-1	ASSLWDRGEEAF
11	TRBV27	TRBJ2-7	ASSLGGVGEQY
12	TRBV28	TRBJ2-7	ASSGRDSSYEQY
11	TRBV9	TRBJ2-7	ASSGAGNYEQY
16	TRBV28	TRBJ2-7	ASSPGQREVNYPGEQY
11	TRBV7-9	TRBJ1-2	ASSLAQPRSYT
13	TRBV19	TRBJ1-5	ASSWGRFSNQPQH
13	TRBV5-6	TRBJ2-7	ASSFGRGLSYEQY
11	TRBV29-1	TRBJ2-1	SVGDFSYNEQF